Below are 21 T cell receptor beta chains sequenced from a single sample in a study of cytomegalovirus exposure and HLA in healthy donors. In the PCR, 60 Vbeta and 13 Jbeta primers were used. The table came from immunoSEQ multiplex PCR; TCRdb's copy has only in-frame clones and leaves some out. The table lists nearly 300,000 clones, 70% to 90% of them singletons. The specimen sequenced was PBMCs. The receptor set was obtained from a man aged 35 to 55 in good health and CMV-seropositive.

CDR3 bases: TGTGCCAGCAGTCACCCAGGGCAGGAGCAGTACTTC. This translates into CASSHPGQEQYF. The V and J genes are TRBV27 and TRBJ2-7, with a possible D match to TRBD1 (5 bases). CDR1 is MNHEY, CDR2 SMNVEV, per germline (reference sequence). This CDR3 spans 12 amino acids. The V and J ends lost 5 bases and 7 bases respectively, with 12 bases between them.

The V gene is TRBV19, the J gene TRBJ2-7; the match to TRBD2 covers 15 bases. Trimming cost V 3 bases and J 0 bases; bases outside gene matches: 6. This CDR3 contains 18 residues. CDR1 LNHDA and CDR2 SQIVND come from the germline V gene (reference sequence). The CDR3 loop reads CASSMGLAGGSSSYEQYF. CDR3 nucleotide sequence: TGTGCCAGTAGTATGGGACTAGCGGGAGGCTCCAGCTCCTACGAGCAGTACTTC.

The chain is built from TRBV2 and TRBJ1-1; D unresolved. The CDR3 totals 14 residues. The germline V gene encodes CDR1 SNHLY and CDR2 FYNNEI. The V end lost 7 bases, the J end lost 0 bases, and 12 bases lay between the germline ends. In DNA, the CDR3 is TGTGCCAGCACGGGAAAAGACATGAACACTGAAGCTTTCTTT. Protein sequence: CASTGKDMNTEAFF.

The chain combines TRBV15 with TRBJ2-2; 10 bases fit TRBD1. Germline V gene data show CDR1 as LNHNV and CDR2 as YYDKDF (reference sequence). Trimming at V came to 3 bases and at J to 4 bases, leaving 5 bases not matched to a gene. This CDR3 comprises 16 residues. The CDR3 bases are TGTGCCACCAGCAGGGGCGGGACAGGGGTCACCGGGGAGCTGTTTTTT. It is translated as CATSRGGTGVTGELFF.

The V and J genes are TRBV29-1 and TRBJ1-2, with 7 nucleotides matching TRBD1. The germline V gene encodes CDR1 SQVTM and CDR2 ANQGSEA. This CDR3 spans 15 amino acids. V was pared by 7 bases and J by 1 base, with 12 bases of the junction left unmatched. CDR3 protein: CSARVVQGGNYGYTF. CDR3 sequence (DNA): TGCAGCGCCCGGGTTGTGCAGGGGGGTAACTATGGCTACACCTTC.

This clone was picked up one time. The chain carries TRBV5-1 and TRBJ2-2, with D maybe TRBD1 (6 bases). V was cut by 6 bases and J by 0 bases, with 12 bases left in between. The CDR3 runs to 15 residues. CDR1 and CDR2 (germline): SGHRS, YFSETQ. In DNA form, the CDR3 reads TGCGCCAGCAAATACAGGGTTGCGAACACCGGGGAGCTGTTTTTT. Translating it yields CASKYRVANTGELFF.

The V call is TRBV28, the J call TRBJ2-1; 8 bases are shared with TRBD1. The CDR3 has 15 amino acids. Germline V lookup: CDR1 MDHEN, CDR2 SYDVKM. With V trimmed by 5 bases and J by 5 bases, 8 bases remained unmatched. The CDR3 nucleotides are TGTGCCAGCAGTCCCCCCGGGACAGGAAACAATGAGCAGTTCTTC. Encoded protein: CASSPPGTGNNEQFF.

V usage is TRBV29-1 and J usage is TRBJ2-5; weak D call: TRBD2 (7 bases). TRBJ2-7 explains the end of the DNA better; the J call may be wrong. From germline, CDR1 is SQVTM and CDR2 ANQGSEA. CDR3 size: 14 residues. The CDR3 region has the DNA TGCAGCGTCAAAGGGGCGGGGGCCTCCTACGAGCAGTACTTC. Protein sequence: CSVKGAGASYEQYF.

This clone was recorded only once. This chain joins TRBV27 and TRBJ1-3, with no clear D. The CDR3 is made up of 15 amino acids. CDR1 is MNHEY, CDR2 SMNVEV, per germline (reference sequence). V gave up 5 bases and J gave up 0 bases, with 11 bases separating them. The CDR3 protein is CASSPIGHSGNTIYF. For the CDR3, the DNA is TGTGCCAGCAGTCCCATTGGCCACTCTGGAAACACCATATATTTT.

The chain has TRBV14 and TRBJ1-3; 8 bases are shared with TRBD1. Germline assignment: CDR1 SGHDN and CDR2 FVKESK. The CDR3 totals 15 residues. V gave up 8 bases and J gave up 2 bases; unmatched junction bases: 8. This chain's CDR3 is CASCAGGTAGNTIYF. Written as DNA, the CDR3 is TGTGCCAGCTGTGCAGGGGGCACAGCTGGAAACACCATATATTTT.

The chain has TRBV7-2 and TRBJ2-7; D is perhaps TRBD2 (6 bases). Trimming pared 5 bases from V and 3 bases from J, leaving 17 bases between. The length of the CDR3 is 15 residues. CDR1 SGHTA and CDR2 FQGNSA come from the germline V gene. The CDR3 loop reads CASSLRGLAGYEQYF. The CDR3 DNA is TGTGCCAGCAGCCTACGGGGACTCGCGGGCTACGAGCAGTACTTC.

V and J are TRBV27 and TRBJ2-7, with 11 bases lining up with TRBD2. The V gene's germline CDR1 is MNHEY and CDR2 SMNVEV (reference sequence). The CDR3 length is 15 residues. V lost 3 bases, J lost 2 bases, and 3 bases stayed unmatched. CDR3 sequence reads: CASSFVAGGTYEQYF. The DNA for the CDR3 is TGTGCCAGCAGTTTCGTAGCGGGAGGGACCTACGAGCAGTACTTC.

The chain is built from TRBV6-1 and TRBJ2-3; TRBD1 aligns across 7 bases. CDR1 and CDR2 (germline): MNHNS, SASEGT. Losses at the gene ends were 2 bases for V and 9 bases for J; bases not matched to a gene: 11. CDR3 length: 15 amino acids. CDR3 protein: CASSEKSGGDGTQYF. CDR3 nucleotides: TGTGCCAGCAGTGAAAAGTCAGGGGGAGATGGGACGCAGTATTTT.

The chain employs TRBV4-1 and TRBJ2-5, with 12 bases identical to TRBD2. V lost 4 bases, J lost 1 base, and 7 bases stayed unmatched. Germline V CDR1 and CDR2: MGHRA, YSYEKL. The CDR3 is 17 residues long. The CDR3 DNA reads TGCGCCAGCAGCCCTAGCGGGAGGGGGTCACCCCAAGAGACCCAGTACTTC. This gives the protein CASSPSGRGSPQETQYF.

This sequence joins TRBV28 and TRBJ2-2, with 8 positions matching TRBD2. Per the germline V gene, CDR1 is MDHEN and CDR2 is SYDVKM. V lost 4 bases, J lost 7 bases, and 14 bases stayed unmatched. The CDR3 is 17 residues long. The CDR3 is CASSSPNGLAGNGELFF. The CDR3 DNA is TGTGCCAGCAGTTCCCCAAATGGGCTAGCGGGTAACGGGGAGCTGTTTTTT.

The gene calls are TRBV7-8 and TRBJ2-5; perhaps TRBD2 as D (5 bases). Trimming left V 6 bases short and J 1 base short, with 12 bases between. The CDR3 length is 14 residues. Germline V lookup: CDR1 SGHVS, CDR2 FQNEAQ. The CDR3, as DNA: TGTGCCAGCAGGGGTATGGCGGGCCAAGAGACCCAGTACTTC. Translated: CASRGMAGQETQYF.

The rearrangement links TRBV11-2 to TRBJ2-7, with 7 bases aligning to TRBD1. The CDR3 has 16 amino acids. Trimming took 0 bases from V and 2 from J; bases not matched to a gene: 7. Per the germline V gene, CDR1 is SGHAT and CDR2 is FQNNGV. The CDR3, as DNA: TGTGCCAGCAGCTTAGATCTAACAGGGGCCCCCTACGAGCAGTACTTC. Its protein is CASSLDLTGAPYEQYF.

The chain's CDR3 is CASSGTSGSEETQYF. The CDR3 region has the DNA TGTGCCAGCAGTGGGACTAGCGGGAGCGAGGAGACCCAGTACTTC. This chain connects TRBV6-6 to TRBJ2-5; TRBD2 agrees at 14 bases. The V segment lost 5 bases and the J segment 5 bases; nucleotides outside the gene matches: 4. CDR3 size: 15 residues. Germline values: CDR1 MNHNY, CDR2 SVGAGI (reference sequence).

V usage is TRBV27 and J usage is TRBJ2-1, with TRBD2 matching over 10 bases. This CDR3 contains 16 residues. The germline CDR1 and CDR2 sequences are MNHEY and SMNVEV (reference sequence). Losses at the gene ends were 0 bases for V and 6 bases for J; bases not matched to a gene: 5. The CDR3 DNA is TGTGCCAGCAGTTTATCCAGAAGCGGGAGGGGCAATGAGCAGTTCTTC. Translating it yields CASSLSRSGRGNEQFF.

This clone has a handful of counts. The V and J genes are TRBV28 and TRBJ1-1; D gene uncertain. V was shortened by 2 bases and J by 11 bases, with 18 bases between the two germline ends. Looked up from germline, CDR1 is MDHEN and CDR2 is SYDVKM. This CDR3 region has 14 residues. The CDR3 nucleotides are TGTGCCAGCAGTTTAAGGTACCTCTCTCGGGAGGCTTTCTTT. Amino acids: CASSLRYLSREAFF.

The chain combines TRBV30 with TRBJ2-7; possible D gene TRBD2, 6 bases. The CDR3 contains 14 residues. V lost 3 bases to trimming and J lost 5 bases, with 17 bases between them. Germline V gene lookup returns CDR1 GTSNPN and CDR2 SVGIG (reference sequence). The CDR3 region has the DNA TGTGCCTGGAGCGAGAGCGCGCCGGGGGACGAGCAGTACTTC. It specifies CAWSESAPGDEQYF. Full variable domain (outside the CDR3, taken from reference TRBV30 and TRBJ2-7): SQTIHQWPATLVQPVGSPLSLECTVEGTSNPNLYWYRQAAGRGLQLLFYSVGIGQISSEVPQNLSASRPQDRQFILSSKKLLLSDSGFYLCAWSESAPGDEQYFGPGTRLTVT.